The clone carrying this T cell receptor (beta chain) occurred a few times. Its antigen is currently unknown. These data originate in a study of T cells in Graves' hyperthyroidism and ophthalmopathy. Study context: Peripheral blood was acquired at first diagnosis, ahead of any therapy whatsoever.

CDR3 size: 13 residues. The V end was cut by 3 bases, the J end by 6 bases, with 9 bases between. Germline V gene data show CDR1 as LNHDA and CDR2 as SQIVND (reference sequence). TCR beta CDR3 region amplification was performed from RNA transcripts. The primer set for the first-round RT-PCR of the TCR CDR3 was HTBI. TCRdb fed the multiplex PCR reads into MiXCR, producing one record per CDR3 protein. The sample shows 700,000 to 850,000 distinct CDR3 sequences, around 40% of them seen only once. General study points: Blood held most thyroid clonotypes expanded above 0.001 frequency.

Input material: blood. The V call is TRBV19, the J call TRBJ1-5; D call uncertain. The sequence derives from a woman between 35 and 50 years old with Graves' hyperthyroidism. The DNA for the CDR3 is TGTGCCAGTAGTATGGGCCAGCGTCAGCCCCAGCATTTT. It specifies CASSMGQRQPQHF.